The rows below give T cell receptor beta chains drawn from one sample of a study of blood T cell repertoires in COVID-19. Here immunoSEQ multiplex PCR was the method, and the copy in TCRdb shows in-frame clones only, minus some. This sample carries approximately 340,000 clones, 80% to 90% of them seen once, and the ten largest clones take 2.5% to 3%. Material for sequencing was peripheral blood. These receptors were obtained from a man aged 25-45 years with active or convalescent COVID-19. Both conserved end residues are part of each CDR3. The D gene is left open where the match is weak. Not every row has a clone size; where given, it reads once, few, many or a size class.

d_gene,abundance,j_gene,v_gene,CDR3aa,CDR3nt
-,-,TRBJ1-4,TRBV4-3,CASSVYGSPEEKLFF,TGCGCCAGCAGCGTATACGGGTCCCCGGAGGAAAAACTGTTTTTT
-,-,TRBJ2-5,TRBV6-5,CASSRSRGAETQYF,TGTGCCAGCAGTCGGTCCAGGGGAGCGGAGACCCAGTACTTC
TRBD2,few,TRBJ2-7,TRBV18,CASSPSGTSRSYEQYF,TGTGCCAGCTCACCTTCCGGGACTAGCAGATCCTACGAGCAGTACTTC
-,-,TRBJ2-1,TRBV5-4,CASSPDGGLGNEQFF,TGTGCCAGCAGCCCGGACGGGGGGCTGGGGAATGAGCAGTTCTTC
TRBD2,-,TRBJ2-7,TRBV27,CASSRLAETYEQYF,TGTGCCAGCAGTCGACTAGCGGAGACCTACGAGCAGTACTTC
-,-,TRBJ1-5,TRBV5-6,CASSSGLGQPQHF,TGTGCCAGCAGTTCAGGGCTGGGTCAGCCCCAGCATTTT
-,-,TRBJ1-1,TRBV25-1,CASSGGEAFF,TGTGCCAGCAGTGGAGGGGAAGCTTTCTTT
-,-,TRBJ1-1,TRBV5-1,CASSSQGSGNTEAFF,TGCGCCAGCAGCTCCCAGGGTAGTGGGAACACTGAAGCTTTCTTT
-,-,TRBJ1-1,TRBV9,CASSVGGGLSNTEAFF,TGTGCCAGCAGCGTAGGGGGAGGCCTATCGAACACTGAAGCTTTCTTT
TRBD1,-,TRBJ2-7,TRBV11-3,CASSLSGGYEQYF,TGTGCCAGCAGCCTCTCAGGGGGCTACGAGCAGTACTTC
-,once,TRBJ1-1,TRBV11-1,CASSLAVDRPFF,TGTGCCAGCAGCTTAGCGGTAGATCGCCCTTTCTTT
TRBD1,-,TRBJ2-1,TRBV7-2,CASSLDRGRNEQFF,TGTGCCAGCTCCTTGGACAGGGGGAGGAATGAGCAGTTCTTC
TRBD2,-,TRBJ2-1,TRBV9,CASSPTSGGYNEQFF,TGTGCCAGCAGCCCGACTAGCGGGGGTTACAATGAGCAGTTCTTC
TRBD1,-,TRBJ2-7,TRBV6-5,CASSVQGRYTYEQYF,TGTGCCAGCAGCGTACAGGGGCGGTATACCTACGAGCAGTACTTC
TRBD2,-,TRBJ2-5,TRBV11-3,CASTTPGLEAQYF,TGTGCCAGCACCACCCCGGGACTAGAGGCCCAGTACTTC
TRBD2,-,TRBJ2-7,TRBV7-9,CASSWRGGESEQYF,TGTGCCAGCAGCTGGCGCGGGGGGGAAAGTGAGCAGTACTTC
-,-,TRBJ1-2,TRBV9,CASSGTSYGYTF,TGTGCCAGCAGCGGGACAAGCTATGGCTACACCTTC
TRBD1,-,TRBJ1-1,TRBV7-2,CASSPRQGNTEAFF,TGTGCCAGCAGCCCCCGACAGGGCAACACTGAAGCTTTCTTT
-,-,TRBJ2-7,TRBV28,CASSHHKLREQYF,TGTGCCAGCAGTCACCATAAGTTGCGGGAGCAGTACTTC
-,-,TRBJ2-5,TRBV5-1,CASSFSGIQETQYF,TGCGCCAGCAGCTTCTCGGGAATTCAAGAGACCCAGTACTTC
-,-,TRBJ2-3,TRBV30,CAWSVRGTDTQYF,TGTGCCTGGAGTGTGAGAGGCACAGATACGCAGTATTTT
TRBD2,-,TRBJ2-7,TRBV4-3,CASSPLAGQTYEQYF,TGCGCCAGCAGCCCTTTAGCGGGACAAACCTACGAGCAGTACTTC
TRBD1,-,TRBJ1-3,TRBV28,CASSPGGSGNTIYF,TGTGCCAGCAGCCCAGGGGGCTCGGGAAACACCATATATTTT
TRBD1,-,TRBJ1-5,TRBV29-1,CSVRTGHQPQHF,TGCAGCGTTCGGACAGGGCATCAGCCCCAGCATTTT
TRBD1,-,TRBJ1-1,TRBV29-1,CSVAGGMNTEAFF,TGCAGCGTTGCAGGGGGAATGAACACTGAAGCTTTCTTT
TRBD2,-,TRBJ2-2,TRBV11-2,CASRILAGATGELFF,TGTGCCAGCAGAATACTAGCGGGGGCCACCGGGGAGCTGTTTTTT
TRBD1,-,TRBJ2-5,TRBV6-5,CASSRDRVQETQYF,TGTGCCAGCTCCCGGGACAGGGTACAAGAGACCCAGTACTTC
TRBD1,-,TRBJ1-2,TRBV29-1,CSVGRGGDYGYTF,TGCAGCGTTGGGAGAGGGGGCGACTATGGCTACACCTTC
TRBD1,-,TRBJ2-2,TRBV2,CASSIPGTGVTGELFF,TGTGCCAGCAGCATTCCCGGGACAGGGGTCACCGGGGAGCTGTTTTTT
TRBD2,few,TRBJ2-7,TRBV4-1,CASSQSSGRPSYEQYF,TGCGCCAGCAGCCAAAGTAGCGGGAGGCCGTCCTACGAGCAGTACTTC
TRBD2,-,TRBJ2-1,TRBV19,CTSGAYNEQFF,TGTACTAGCGGGGCCTACAATGAGCAGTTCTTC
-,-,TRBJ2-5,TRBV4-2,CASSTLARTSSKETQYF,TGTGCCAGCAGCACCCTAGCGCGGACGTCGTCGAAGGAGACCCAGTACTTC